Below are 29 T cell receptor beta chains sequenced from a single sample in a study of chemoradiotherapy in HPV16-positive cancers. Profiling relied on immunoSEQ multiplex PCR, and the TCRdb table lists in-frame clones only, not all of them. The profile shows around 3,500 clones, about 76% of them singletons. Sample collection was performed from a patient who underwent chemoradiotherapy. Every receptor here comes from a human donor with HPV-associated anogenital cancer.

CDR3: CASSPQGGRSYNEQFF. Here the CDR3 DNA reads TGTGCCAGCAGCCCCCAGGGCGGGAGAAGCTACAATGAGCAGTTCTTC. The rearrangement uses TRBV5-4 and TRBJ2-1; 7 bases are a match to TRBD2. After removal of 4 bases from V and 3 bases from J, the junction contained 10 bases not matched to a gene. Looked up from germline, CDR1 is SGHNT and CDR2 is YYREEE (reference sequence). CDR3 length: 16 amino acids.

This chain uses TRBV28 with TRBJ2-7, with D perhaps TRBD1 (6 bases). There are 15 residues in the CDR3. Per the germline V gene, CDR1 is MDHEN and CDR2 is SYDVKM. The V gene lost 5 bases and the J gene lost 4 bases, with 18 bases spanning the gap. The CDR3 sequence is CASSTTGTNSYEQYF. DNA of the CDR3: TGTGCCAGCAGTACCACCGGGACAAATTCTTACGAGCAGTACTTC.

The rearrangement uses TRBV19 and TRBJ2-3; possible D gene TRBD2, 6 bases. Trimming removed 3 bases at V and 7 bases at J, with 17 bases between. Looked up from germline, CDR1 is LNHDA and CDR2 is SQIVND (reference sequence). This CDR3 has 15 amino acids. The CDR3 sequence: CASSITLLAPNTQYF. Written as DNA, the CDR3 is TGTGCCAGTAGTATCACCCTCCTAGCGCCCAATACGCAGTATTTT.

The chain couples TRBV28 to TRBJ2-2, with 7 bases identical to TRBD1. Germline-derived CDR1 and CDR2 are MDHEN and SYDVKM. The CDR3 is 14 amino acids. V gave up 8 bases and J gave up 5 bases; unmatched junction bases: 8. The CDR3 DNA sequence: TGTGCCAGCGGGAAGGGACAGAGGACCGGGGAGCTGTTTTTT. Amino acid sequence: CASGKGQRTGELFF.

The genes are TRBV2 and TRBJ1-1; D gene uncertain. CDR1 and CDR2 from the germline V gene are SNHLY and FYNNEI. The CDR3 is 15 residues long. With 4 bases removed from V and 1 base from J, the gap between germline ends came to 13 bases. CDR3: CASSVDAPQNTEAFF. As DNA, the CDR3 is TGTGCCAGCAGTGTGGATGCCCCGCAGAACACTGAAGCTTTCTTT.

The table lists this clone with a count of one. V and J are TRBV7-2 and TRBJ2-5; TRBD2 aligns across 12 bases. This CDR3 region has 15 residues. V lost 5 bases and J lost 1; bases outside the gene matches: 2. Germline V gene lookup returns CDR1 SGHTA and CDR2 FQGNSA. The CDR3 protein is CASSQLAGGQETQYF. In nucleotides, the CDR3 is TGTGCCAGCAGCCAACTAGCGGGGGGCCAAGAGACCCAGTACTTC.

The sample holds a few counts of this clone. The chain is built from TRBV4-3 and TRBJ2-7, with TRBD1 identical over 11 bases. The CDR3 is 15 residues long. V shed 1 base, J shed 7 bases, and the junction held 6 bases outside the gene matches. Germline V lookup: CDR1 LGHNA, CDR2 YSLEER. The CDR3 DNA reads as TGCGCCAGCAGCCAAGCGGACAGGGGGCGAAATGAGCAGTACTTC. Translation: CASSQADRGRNEQYF.

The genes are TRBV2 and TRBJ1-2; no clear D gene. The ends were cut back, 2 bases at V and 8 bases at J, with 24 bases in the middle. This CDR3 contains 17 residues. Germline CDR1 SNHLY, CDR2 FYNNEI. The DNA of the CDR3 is TGTGCCAGCAGTGAATACCTATACTGGACCTACCAACTCGGCTACACCTTC. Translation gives CASSEYLYWTYQLGYTF.

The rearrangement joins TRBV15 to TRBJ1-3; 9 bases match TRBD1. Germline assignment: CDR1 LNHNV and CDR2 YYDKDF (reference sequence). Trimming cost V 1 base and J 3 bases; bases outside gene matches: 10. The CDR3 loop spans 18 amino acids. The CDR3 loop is CATSRGGLQGASGNTIYF. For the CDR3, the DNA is TGTGCCACCAGCAGAGGAGGTTTACAGGGGGCTAGTGGAAACACCATATATTTT.

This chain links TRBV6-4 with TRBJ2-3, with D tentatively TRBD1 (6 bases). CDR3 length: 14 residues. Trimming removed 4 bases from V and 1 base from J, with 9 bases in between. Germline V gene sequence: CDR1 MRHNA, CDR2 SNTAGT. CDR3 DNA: TGTGCCAGCAGTGTACAGGGTGGCACAGATACGCAGTATTTT. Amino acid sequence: CASSVQGGTDTQYF.

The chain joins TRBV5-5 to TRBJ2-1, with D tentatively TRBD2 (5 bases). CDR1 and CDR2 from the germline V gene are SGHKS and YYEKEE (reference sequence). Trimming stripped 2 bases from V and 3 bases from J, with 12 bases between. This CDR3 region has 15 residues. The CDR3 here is CASSFSGLDYNEQFF. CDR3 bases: TGTGCCAGCAGCTTCTCCGGACTGGACTACAATGAGCAGTTCTTC. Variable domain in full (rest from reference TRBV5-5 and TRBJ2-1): DAGVTQSPTHLIKTRGQQVTLRCSPISGHKSVSWYQQVLGQGPQFIFQYYEKEERGRGNFPDRFSARQFPNYSSELNVNALLLGDSALYLCASSFSGLDYNEQFFGPGTRLTVL.

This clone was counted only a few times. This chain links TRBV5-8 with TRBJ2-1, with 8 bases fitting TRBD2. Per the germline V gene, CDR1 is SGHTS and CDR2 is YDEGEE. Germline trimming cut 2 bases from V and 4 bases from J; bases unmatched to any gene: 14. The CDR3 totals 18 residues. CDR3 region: CASSFVGGSAGEYNEQFF. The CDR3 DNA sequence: TGTGCCAGCAGCTTTGTGGGGGGCTCAGCGGGAGAATACAATGAGCAGTTCTTC.

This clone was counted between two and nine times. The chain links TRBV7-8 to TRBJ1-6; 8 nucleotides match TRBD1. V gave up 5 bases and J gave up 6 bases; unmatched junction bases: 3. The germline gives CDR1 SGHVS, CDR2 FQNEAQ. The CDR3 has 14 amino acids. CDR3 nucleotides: TGTGCCAGCAGCCCCGACAGGGGTAATTCACCCCTCCACTTT. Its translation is CASSPDRGNSPLHF.

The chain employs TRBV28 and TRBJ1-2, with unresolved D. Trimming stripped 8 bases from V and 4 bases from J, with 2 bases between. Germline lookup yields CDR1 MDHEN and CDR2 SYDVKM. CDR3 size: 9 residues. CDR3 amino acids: CASVYGYTF. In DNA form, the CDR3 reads TGTGCCAGCGTCTATGGCTACACCTTC.

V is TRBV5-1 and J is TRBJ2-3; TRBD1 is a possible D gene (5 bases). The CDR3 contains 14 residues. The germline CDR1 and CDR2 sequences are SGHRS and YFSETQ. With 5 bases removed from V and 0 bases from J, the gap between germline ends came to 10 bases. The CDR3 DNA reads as TGCGCCAGCAGTCAGGGCTCAAGCACAGATACGCAGTATTTT. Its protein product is CASSQGSSTDTQYF.

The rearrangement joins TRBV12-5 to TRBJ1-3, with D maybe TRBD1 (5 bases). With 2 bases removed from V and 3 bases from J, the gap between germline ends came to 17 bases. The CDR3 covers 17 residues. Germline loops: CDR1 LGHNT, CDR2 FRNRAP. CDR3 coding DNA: TGTGCTAGTGGTTTGTCTTTAGGGGTCCATAGTGGAAACACCATATATTTT. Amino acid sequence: CASGLSLGVHSGNTIYF.

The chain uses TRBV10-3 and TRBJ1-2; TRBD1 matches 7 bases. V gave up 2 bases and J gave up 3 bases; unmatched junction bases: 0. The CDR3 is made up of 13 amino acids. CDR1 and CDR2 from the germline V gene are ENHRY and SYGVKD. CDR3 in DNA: TGTGCCATCAGTGAGACAGGGGACTATGGCTACACCTTC. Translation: CAISETGDYGYTF.

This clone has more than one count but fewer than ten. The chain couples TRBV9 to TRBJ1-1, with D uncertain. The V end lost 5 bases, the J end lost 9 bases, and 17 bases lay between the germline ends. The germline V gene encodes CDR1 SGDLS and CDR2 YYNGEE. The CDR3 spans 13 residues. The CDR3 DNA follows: TGTGCCAGCAGTCGATTTTCGGAGCCCAAAGCTTTCTTT. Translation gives CASSRFSEPKAFF.

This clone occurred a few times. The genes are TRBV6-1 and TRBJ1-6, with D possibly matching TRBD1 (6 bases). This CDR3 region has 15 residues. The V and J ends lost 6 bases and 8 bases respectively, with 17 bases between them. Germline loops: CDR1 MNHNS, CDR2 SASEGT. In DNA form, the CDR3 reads TGTGCCAGCAGGACCGTTGTACAGGGTTATTCACCCCTCCACTTT. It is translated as CASRTVVQGYSPLHF.

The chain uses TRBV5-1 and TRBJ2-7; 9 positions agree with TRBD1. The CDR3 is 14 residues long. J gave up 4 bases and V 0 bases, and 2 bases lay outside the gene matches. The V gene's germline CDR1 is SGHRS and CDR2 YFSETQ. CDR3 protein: CASSLAQGAYEQYF. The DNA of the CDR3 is TGCGCCAGCAGCTTGGCACAGGGGGCTTACGAGCAGTACTTC.

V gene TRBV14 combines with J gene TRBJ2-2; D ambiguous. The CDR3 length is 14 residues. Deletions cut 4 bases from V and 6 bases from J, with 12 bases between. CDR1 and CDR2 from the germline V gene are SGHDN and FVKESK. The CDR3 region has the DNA TGTGCCAGCAGCCCAGACGCGGAATCCGGGGAGCTGTTTTTT. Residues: CASSPDAESGELFF.

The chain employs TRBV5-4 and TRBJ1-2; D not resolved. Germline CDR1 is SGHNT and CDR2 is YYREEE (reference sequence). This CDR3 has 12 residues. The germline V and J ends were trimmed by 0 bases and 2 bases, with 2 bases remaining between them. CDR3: CASSLANYGYTF. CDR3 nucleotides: TGTGCCAGCAGCTTGGCAAACTATGGCTACACCTTC.

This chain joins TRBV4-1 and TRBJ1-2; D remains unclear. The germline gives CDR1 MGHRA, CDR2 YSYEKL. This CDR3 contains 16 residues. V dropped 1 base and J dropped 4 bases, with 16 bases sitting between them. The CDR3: CASSQAGKDGVYGYTF. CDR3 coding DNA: TGCGCCAGCAGCCAAGCCGGCAAGGACGGGGTCTATGGCTACACCTTC.

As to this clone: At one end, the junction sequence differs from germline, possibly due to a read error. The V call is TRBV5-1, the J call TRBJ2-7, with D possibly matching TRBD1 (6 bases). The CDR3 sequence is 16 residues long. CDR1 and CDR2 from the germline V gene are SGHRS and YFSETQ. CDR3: CANSFGRDTQTEEQYF. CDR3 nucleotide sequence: TGCGCCAACAGCTTTGGACGGGACACGCAAACGGAGGAGCAGTACTTC.

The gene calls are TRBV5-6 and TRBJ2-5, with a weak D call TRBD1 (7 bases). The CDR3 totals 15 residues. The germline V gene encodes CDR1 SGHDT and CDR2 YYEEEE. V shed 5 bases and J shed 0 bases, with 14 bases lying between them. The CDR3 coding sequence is TGTGCCAGCAGACGACTAGGGACAGACCAAGAGACCCAGTACTTC. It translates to CASRRLGTDQETQYF.

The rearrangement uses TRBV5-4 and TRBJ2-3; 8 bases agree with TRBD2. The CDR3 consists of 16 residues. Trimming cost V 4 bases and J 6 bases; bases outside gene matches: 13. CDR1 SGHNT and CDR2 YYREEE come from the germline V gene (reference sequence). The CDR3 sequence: CASSVRGGPLADTQYF. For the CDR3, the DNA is TGTGCCAGCAGCGTCCGCGGGGGGCCCTTGGCGGATACGCAGTATTTT.

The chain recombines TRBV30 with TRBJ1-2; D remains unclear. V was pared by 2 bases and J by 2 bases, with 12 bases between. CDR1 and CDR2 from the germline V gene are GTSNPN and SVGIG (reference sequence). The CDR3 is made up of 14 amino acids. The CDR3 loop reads CAWSPGRLNYGYTF. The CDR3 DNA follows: TGTGCCTGGAGTCCTGGGAGACTGAACTATGGCTACACCTTC. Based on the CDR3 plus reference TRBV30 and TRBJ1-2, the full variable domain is SQTIHQWPATLVQPVGSPLSLECTVEGTSNPNLYWYRQAAGRGLQLLFYSVGIGQISSEVPQNLSASRPQDRQFILSSKKLLLSDSGFYLCAWSPGRLNYGYTFGSGTRLTVV.

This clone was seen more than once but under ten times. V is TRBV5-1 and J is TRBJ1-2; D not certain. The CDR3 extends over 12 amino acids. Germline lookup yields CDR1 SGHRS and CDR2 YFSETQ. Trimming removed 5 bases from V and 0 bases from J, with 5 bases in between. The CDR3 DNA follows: TGCGCCAGCAGGACAACTAACTATGGCTACACCTTC. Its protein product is CASRTTNYGYTF.

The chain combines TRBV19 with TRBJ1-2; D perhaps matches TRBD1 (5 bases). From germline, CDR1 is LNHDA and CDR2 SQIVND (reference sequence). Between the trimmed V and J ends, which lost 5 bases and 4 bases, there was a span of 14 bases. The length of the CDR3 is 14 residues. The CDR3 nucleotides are TGTGCCAGTAGTTCCCAGACAGAGGTCTATGGCTACACCTTC. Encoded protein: CASSSQTEVYGYTF.